These 9 T cell receptor beta chains originate from one sample sequenced in a study of pediatric ulcerative colitis. Repertoires were generated with immunoSEQ multiplex PCR, while TCRdb's copy carries only in-frame clones and drops some. The table has about 64,000 clones, 77% seen once; the top ten hold roughly 5.5%. Sample: blood. Receptors were obtained from a boy between 10 and 17 years old with moderate ulcerative colitis.

The rearrangement links TRBV6-1 to TRBJ1-2; D possibly corresponds to TRBD1 (5 bases). The CDR3 sequence is 13 residues long. Between the trimmed V and J ends, which lost 4 bases and 4 bases, there was a span of 10 bases. CDR1 and CDR2 (germline): MNHNS, SASEGT. CDR3 sequence (DNA): TGTGCCAGCAGTGGGGACCCTGTCTATGGCTACACCTTC. As protein: CASSGDPVYGYTF.

J is TRBJ2-1 and V is TRBV14; TRBD2 matches at 15 bases. The CDR3 is 15 residues long. The germline gives CDR1 SGHDN, CDR2 FVKESK. V lost 4 bases and J lost 7; bases outside the gene matches: 2. CDR3 sequence: CASSLGLAGGNEQFF. The CDR3 DNA reads TGTGCCAGCAGCCTTGGACTAGCGGGGGGGAATGAGCAGTTCTTC.

The V gene is TRBV29-1, the J gene TRBJ2-2, with TRBD1 matching over 9 bases. The junction had 5 bases not matched to a gene; V was cut back by 7 bases and J by 8 bases. The CDR3 covers 12 residues. Germline assignment: CDR1 SQVTM and CDR2 ANQGSEA. The CDR3: CSGRTGAGELFF. The CDR3 DNA reads as TGCAGCGGGCGGACAGGGGCGGGGGAGCTGTTTTTT.

J is TRBJ2-6 and V is TRBV9; D could derive from TRBD1 or TRBD2 (5 bases each). The V and J ends lost 4 bases and 3 bases respectively, with 11 bases between them. Per the germline V gene, CDR1 is SGDLS and CDR2 is YYNGEE. The CDR3 is 15 amino acids. The CDR3 nucleotides are TGTGCCAGCAGCCGGGACGGGTTTGGGGCCAACGTCCTGACTTTC. It is translated as CASSRDGFGANVLTF. The full variable domain, in which reference TRBV9 and TRBJ2-6 provide the parts outside the CDR3, is DSGVTQTPKHLITATGQRVTLRCSPRSGDLSVYWYQQSLDQGLQFLIQYYNGEERAKGNILERFSAQQFPDLHSELNLSSLELGDSALYFCASSRDGFGANVLTFGAGSRLTVL.

The chain uses TRBV7-2 and TRBJ1-1, with D hard to call. CDR3 length: 9 amino acids. The V and J ends lost 10 bases and 5 bases respectively, with 5 bases between them. CDR1 and CDR2 (germline): SGHTA, FQGNSA. The CDR3: CATRTEAFF. CDR3 nucleotides: TGTGCCACCCGTACTGAAGCTTTCTTT.

Only a few counts were recorded for this clone. The rearrangement joins TRBV6-1 to TRBJ2-7, with 8 bases matching TRBD1. CDR3 length: 14 amino acids. Germline CDR1 MNHNS, CDR2 SASEGT. V lost 3 bases to trimming and J lost 6 bases; unmatched junction nucleotides: 7. The CDR3 loop reads CASSETGAIGEQYF. The DNA for the CDR3 is TGTGCCAGCAGTGAGACAGGGGCTATAGGCGAGCAGTACTTC.

This clone occurred a few times. The chain carries TRBV7-8 and TRBJ2-7; 7 positions match TRBD1. Looked up from germline, CDR1 is SGHVS and CDR2 is FQNEAQ. After removal of 5 bases from V and 3 bases from J, the junction contained 7 bases not matched to a gene. The CDR3 is 14 amino acids. The CDR3: CASSQGWDSYEQYF. CDR3 DNA sequence: TGTGCCAGCAGCCAAGGATGGGACAGCTACGAGCAGTACTTC.

This clone was recorded once. Here the CDR3 reads CATSRAAREPYEQYF. CDR3 coding DNA: TGTGCCACCAGCAGAGCGGCCAGGGAACCCTACGAGCAGTACTTC. The J gene is TRBJ2-7, the V gene TRBV15, with TRBD1 as a possible D gene (5 bases). This CDR3 is built from 15 residues. V was cut by 1 base and J by 2 bases, with 12 bases left in between. CDR1 LNHNV and CDR2 YYDKDF come from the germline V gene (reference sequence).

This clone is a singleton in its sample. The chain is built from TRBV30 and TRBJ2-1; D is possibly TRBD2 (6 bases). Germline CDR1 and CDR2: GTSNPN and SVGIG (reference sequence). The CDR3 runs 14 residues. With 5 bases removed from V and 4 bases from J, the gap between germline ends came to 15 bases. CDR3 in DNA: TGTGCCTGGTCGGTGGGGGGTACTTACAATGAGCAGTTCTTC. Translated, it gives CAWSVGGTYNEQFF. The whole variable domain, remainder taken from reference TRBV30 and TRBJ2-1, is SQTIHQWPATLVQPVGSPLSLECTVEGTSNPNLYWYRQAAGRGLQLLFYSVGIGQISSEVPQNLSASRPQDRQFILSSKKLLLSDSGFYLCAWSVGGTYNEQFFGPGTRLTVL.